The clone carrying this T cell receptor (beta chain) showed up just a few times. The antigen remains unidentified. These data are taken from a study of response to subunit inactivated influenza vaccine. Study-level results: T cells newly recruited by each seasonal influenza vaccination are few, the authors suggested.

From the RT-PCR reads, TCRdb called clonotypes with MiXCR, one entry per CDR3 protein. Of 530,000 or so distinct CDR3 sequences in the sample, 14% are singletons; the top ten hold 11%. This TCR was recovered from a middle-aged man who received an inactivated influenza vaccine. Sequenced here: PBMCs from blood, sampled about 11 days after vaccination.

The CDR3 spells CASSQNRGYQPQHF. DNA for the CDR3: TGTGCCAGCAGCCAAAACAGGGGATATCAGCCCCAGCATTTT. The V gene is TRBV3-1, the J gene TRBJ1-5; TRBD1 matches at 7 bases. With 2 bases clipped from V and 5 bases from J, the junction kept 3 bases outside the gene matches. The CDR3 loop spans 14 amino acids. Germline assignment: CDR1 LGHDT and CDR2 YNNKEL (reference sequence).